Here is one T cell receptor beta chain with its context. This entry belongs to a study of T-cell reconstitution after alpha-beta-depleted transplantation in children. V shed 3 bases and J shed 5 bases, with 10 bases lying between them. The CDR3 length is 14 residues. A library of TCRbeta sequences, prepared with unique molecular identifiers, was generated. MiXCR, applied by TCRdb to the PCR reads, yields one record per CDR3 protein. The repertoire holds about 540,000 distinct CDR3 sequences, around 18% seen once, with less than 4% in the top ten. Sequencing was performed on PBMCs from the stem cell graft donor, taken from the stem cell graft. This TCR derives from a human donor who donated a stem cell graft to a child with acute lymphoblastic leukemia. This chain connects TRBV12-3 or TRBV12-4 to TRBJ2-2, with D perhaps TRBD1 (6 bases). This chain's CDR3 is CASSFLDRTGELFF. The CDR3 region has the DNA TGTGCCAGCAGTTTCTTGGACAGAACCGGGGAGCTGTTTTTT.